Only a few counts were recorded for the clone carrying this T cell receptor (beta chain). TCRdb itself ran the 5' RACE reads through MiXCR, one entry per CDR3 protein. The table lists about 180,000 distinct CDR3 sequences, around 18% of them singletons. This CDR3 spans 16 amino acids. Germline loops: CDR1 MDHEN, CDR2 SYDVKM. The V gene lost 2 bases and the J gene lost 4 bases, with 15 bases spanning the gap. This entry belongs to a study of T-cell memory formation after mild COVID-19. Study-level background: The TCR clusters were mostly specific to one donor.

The TCR sequence derives from a man between 18 and 35 years old who had mild COVID-19 (a few samples of this study predate the infection). Cell type and time point are not known. V gene TRBV28 combines with J gene TRBJ1-5, with D maybe TRBD1 (6 bases). The sequenced material came from PBMCs or a T cell subset sorted from them (not recorded which). CDR3 in DNA: TGTGCCAGCAGTTTACCGGGGGCGCGGTATAATCAGCCCCAGCATTTT. Protein: CASSLPGARYNQPQHF.